A selection of T cell receptor beta chains follows, all from one sample in a study of technical replicates of blood from a few donors. Data came from immunoSEQ multiplex PCR; TCRdb stores just in-frame clones and leaves some out. The data contain 70,000 or so clones, 92% of them singletons. The sample taken for sequencing was T cells isolated from PBMCs. Receptors were obtained from a human donor in good health. Each CDR3 is given with its conserved first and last residue. A D gene is named only where the DNA matches it firmly. Some rows mark clone size as missing; the rest say once, few, many or name a class of expanded clone.

d_gene	v_gene	abundance	j_gene	CDR3nt	CDR3aa
TRBD1	TRBV9	.	TRBJ2-2	TGTGCCAGCAGCCGGGGACAGGAATATGGTCGGGGCGGGGAGCTGTTTTTT	CASSRGQEYGRGGELFF
TRBD1	TRBV2	.	TRBJ1-4	TGTGCCAGCAGCGTGACAGGGGCGAATGAAAAACTGTTTTTT	CASSVTGANEKLFF
TRBD2	TRBV9	.	TRBJ2-1	TGTGCCAGCAGCACGACCGGGACTAGCGGGAGCAATGAGCAGTTCTTC	CASSTTGTSGSNEQFF
TRBD1	TRBV7-3	once	TRBJ2-1	TGTGCCAGCAGCCAGGGACAGGGGGGTATCAATGAGCAGTTCTTC	CASSQGQGGINEQFF
TRBD2	TRBV27	.	TRBJ2-3	TGTGCCAGCAGCAAACTTAGCGGGAGATTAGAAGATACGCAGTATTTT	CASSKLSGRLEDTQYF
.	TRBV7-2	.	TRBJ1-2	TGTGCCAGCAGCTTAGAGACTCCCTATGGCTACACCTTC	CASSLETPYGYTF
TRBD1	TRBV10-2	.	TRBJ1-2	TGCGCCAGCAGATCCGGGGACAGACGTTTTGACAACTATGGCTACACCTTC	CASRSGDRRFDNYGYTF
.	TRBV6-5	few	TRBJ1-1	TGTGCCAGCAGTTCCGGGACAGAAGCTTTCTTT	CASSSGTEAFF
.	TRBV2	once	TRBJ1-4	TGTGCCAGCAGGGTACAGTCTAATGAAAAACTGTTTTTT	CASRVQSNEKLFF
.	TRBV7-9	.	TRBJ1-1	TGTGCCAGCAGCTTTATGGGAGAGGGGAACACTGAAGCTTTCTTT	CASSFMGEGNTEAFF
.	TRBV5-1	.	TRBJ1-1	TGCGCCAGCAACTCGGGGGGGTTGAGGACTGAAGCTTTCTTT	CASNSGGLRTEAFF
TRBD2	TRBV5-4	.	TRBJ2-1	TGTGCCAGCAGTTGGGGACTAGCGGGTAACAATGAGCAGTTCTTC	CASSWGLAGNNEQFF
TRBD2	TRBV6-5	.	TRBJ2-1	TGTGCCAGCACCAGAACAACTAGCGGGGAAAGTGAGCAGTTCTTC	CASTRTTSGESEQFF
.	TRBV7-9	.	TRBJ2-5	TGTGCCAGCAACAACCCACCGGGGCAAGAGACCCAGTACTTC	CASNNPPGQETQYF
.	TRBV19	.	TRBJ2-1	TGTGCCAGTAGTCAGGAACCCCCCTACAATGAGCAGTTCTTC	CASSQEPPYNEQFF
TRBD1	TRBV27	.	TRBJ1-1	TGTGCCAGCAGGGACAGGGTCGGTTATGGGGACACTGAAGCTTTCTTT	CASRDRVGYGDTEAFF
.	TRBV2	.	TRBJ1-1	TGTGCCAGCAGTGAAGGCCTGCAGGGGGAAGCTTTCTTT	CASSEGLQGEAFF
.	TRBV12-5	.	TRBJ2-1	TGTGCTAGTGGTTTGGTACAGGGAACCTACAATGAGCAGTTCTTC	CASGLVQGTYNEQFF
TRBD1	TRBV29-1	.	TRBJ1-1	TGCAGCGTTGGACAGGGGGACACTGAAGCTTTCTTT	CSVGQGDTEAFF
TRBD1	TRBV30	once	TRBJ2-3	TGTGCCTGGAGTCCCATCAGGGGGCCTGGAGATACGCAGTATTTT	CAWSPIRGPGDTQYF
.	TRBV25-1	.	TRBJ1-1	TGTGCCAGCAGGGAAGTGGGGCCAATTTATGAAGCTTTCTTT	CASREVGPIYEAFF
TRBD1	TRBV19	.	TRBJ1-5	TGTGCCAGCACCGGACAGGGAAATCAGCCCCAGCATTTT	CASTGQGNQPQHF
.	TRBV19	.	TRBJ2-7	TGTGCCAGTAGTATTCTGGGCAACTCCTACGAGCAGTACTTC	CASSILGNSYEQYF
.	TRBV14	.	TRBJ1-2	TGTGCCAGCAGCCAAGAAGGACCGGGAGTCTATGGCTACACCTTC	CASSQEGPGVYGYTF
TRBD1	TRBV19	.	TRBJ2-1	TGTGCCAGTAGTATAGATCTGGACAGGGGCACCTACAATGAGCAGTTCTTC	CASSIDLDRGTYNEQFF
TRBD2	TRBV2	.	TRBJ2-3	TGTGCCAGCAGTCCGACCCTAGCGGGACCGAGGGATACGCAGTATTTT	CASSPTLAGPRDTQYF
.	TRBV15	once	TRBJ1-1	TGTGCCACCAGCAGAGAAGGAGGGGTGGGCACTGAAGCTTTCTTT	CATSREGGVGTEAFF
TRBD2	TRBV4-1	once	TRBJ2-5	TGCGCCAGCAGTGACGGGAGGGCCGTCCAAGAGACCCAGTACTTC	CASSDGRAVQETQYF
.	TRBV2	.	TRBJ1-1	TGTGCCAGCATGGGGGACTGGGTGAACACTGAAGCTTTCTTT	CASMGDWVNTEAFF
.	TRBV11-1	.	TRBJ2-7	TGTGCCAGCAGCCGGGACTTCACCTACGAGCAGTACTTC	CASSRDFTYEQYF
.	TRBV28	.	TRBJ1-5	TGTGCCAGCAGTTTATTCGGGGTCAATCAGCCCCAGCATTTT	CASSLFGVNQPQHF
TRBD1	TRBV13	.	TRBJ2-7	TGTGCCAGCAGCACCGGGACAGGGACCAACGAGCAGTACTTC	CASSTGTGTNEQYF
.	TRBV16	once	TRBJ1-1	TGTGCCAGCAGCCCGGACAGCAAGGTGAAAGCTTTCTTT	CASSPDSKVKAFF
TRBD1	TRBV10-3	.	TRBJ1-5	TGTGCCATCAGTGAGTCGGACAGGGGAAGCAATCAGCCCCAGCATTTT	CAISESDRGSNQPQHF
TRBD2	TRBV9	.	TRBJ2-3	TGTGCCAGCAGCGATCGAGTAGCGGGAACAGATACGCAGTATTTT	CASSDRVAGTDTQYF
.	TRBV5-1	.	TRBJ1-1	TGCGCCAGCAGCTTGGGGACAGTCGGCACTGAAGCTTTCTTT	CASSLGTVGTEAFF
.	TRBV4-1	.	TRBJ1-5	TGCGCCAGCAGCCTCCTCCCGACTCAAAGCAATCAGCCCCAGCATTTT	CASSLLPTQSNQPQHF